Each of the 31 T cell receptor beta chains below was sequenced from the same sample in a study of blood T cells in healthy people across ages. Then a second PCR, running about 7 to 11 cycles, was carried out with a sample-barcoded 5' primer and a J-beta primer mix. TCRdb processed the 5' RACE reads anew with MiXCR; each CDR3 protein has one entry. This sample yields more than 800,000 distinct CDR3 sequences, of which around 30% are seen a single time; 17% belongs to the top ten. The source material was blood. These receptors were taken from a woman older than 75 in good health.

V usage is TRBV3-1 and J usage is TRBJ1-4, with TRBD1 as a possible D gene (6 bases). V was cut by 0 bases and J by 4 bases, with 15 bases left in between. Germline V gives CDR1 LGHDT, CDR2 YNNKEL (reference sequence). This CDR3 spans 17 amino acids. This chain's CDR3 is CASSQERGAPVNEKLFF. In nucleotides, the CDR3 is TGTGCCAGCAGCCAAGAAAGGGGGGCGCCGGTTAATGAAAAACTGTTTTTT.

This clonotype was picked up one time. V gene TRBV6-5 combines with J gene TRBJ1-2; D is perhaps TRBD1 (5 bases). Germline assignment: CDR1 MNHEY and CDR2 SVGAGI. V was shortened by 5 bases and J by 8 bases, with 15 bases between the two germline ends. This CDR3 spans 13 amino acids. The CDR3 DNA reads as TGTGCCAGCAGTCGGACACCCTATGGGGGCTACACCTTC. It yields the protein CASSRTPYGGYTF.

The chain couples TRBV30 to TRBJ2-3; 8 positions match TRBD1. Germline-derived CDR1 and CDR2 are GTSNPN and SVGIG (reference sequence). J gave up 1 base and V 4 bases, and 1 base lay outside the gene matches. The length of the CDR3 is 13 residues. The CDR3 loop is CAWKTGGTDTQYF. For the CDR3, the DNA is TGTGCCTGGAAGACAGGGGGCACAGATACGCAGTATTTT.

This clonotype was seen only a few times. The V call is TRBV5-1, the J call TRBJ2-2; D is perhaps TRBD1 (5 bases). The length of the CDR3 is 13 residues. The germline gives CDR1 SGHRS, CDR2 YFSETQ. V was pared by 4 bases and J by 5 bases, with 9 bases between. This chain's CDR3 is CASSVRVTGELFF. CDR3 nucleotides: TGCGCCAGCAGCGTCAGGGTAACCGGGGAGCTGTTTTTT.

The V and J genes are TRBV4-3 and TRBJ1-2; tentatively, D is TRBD1 (6 bases). V was cut by 0 bases and J by 4 bases, with 15 bases left in between. CDR3 length equals 16 residues. CDR1 LGHNA and CDR2 YSLEER come from the germline V gene. CDR3 nucleotides: TGCGCCAGCAGCCAAGATGTCAGGGGCACGGGCTATGGCTACACCTTC. Translation: CASSQDVRGTGYGYTF.

Worth noting for this clonotype: Being one base from a much bigger clone, this may be a read error. The rearrangement links TRBV27 to TRBJ2-5, with unresolved D. CDR1 is MNHEY and CDR2 is SMNVEV in the germline V gene (reference sequence). The CDR3 is made up of 16 amino acids. V lost 5 bases and J lost 4, with 20 bases in between. CDR3 sequence (DNA): TGTGCCAGCAGTGGCTCTCGACCCTCTTATCTAGAGACCCAGTACTTC. It yields the protein CASSGSRPSYLETQYF.

In this sample, this clonotype turned up a few times. The chain joins TRBV30 to TRBJ2-1, with 7 bases matching TRBD2. The CDR3 extends over 14 amino acids. Per germline, CDR1 GTSNPN and CDR2 SVGIG (reference sequence). Germline trimming cut 0 bases from V and 9 bases from J; bases unmatched to any gene: 8. The CDR3 nucleotides are TGTGCCTGGAGTGTACCCGGGGGGAGGAGTGAGCAGTTCTTC. Translated, it gives CAWSVPGGRSEQFF.

This clonotype was counted many times. This chain connects TRBV28 to TRBJ2-1, with unresolved D. The germline CDR1 and CDR2 sequences are MDHEN and SYDVKM. V dropped 6 bases and J dropped 1 base, with 16 bases sitting between them. This CDR3 spans 16 amino acids. The CDR3 sequence: CASSTSGTSSYNEQFF. CDR3 nucleotides: TGTGCCAGCAGCACTTCAGGAACCTCATCCTACAATGAGCAGTTCTTC.

This chain joins TRBV30 and TRBJ2-5; D might be TRBD2 (6 bases). The CDR3 consists of 16 residues. Germline V gene data show CDR1 as GTSNPN and CDR2 as SVGIG (reference sequence). Trimming shortened V by 2 bases and J by 1 base, and 17 bases separated the two germline ends. DNA of the CDR3: TGTGCCTGGAGTAGAGGAGGGGCGGATTTCCAAGAGACCCAGTACTTC. Protein: CAWSRGGADFQETQYF.

This clonotype occurred many times. This chain uses TRBV5-1 with TRBJ2-5, with TRBD2 matching 7 bases. This CDR3 spans 14 amino acids. V gave up 1 base and J gave up 2 bases; unmatched junction bases: 2. Per germline, CDR1 SGHRS and CDR2 YFSETQ. The CDR3, as DNA: TGCGCCAGCAGCTTGAAACTAGCGCAAGAGACCCAGTACTTC. Its translation is CASSLKLAQETQYF.

This clonotype was found many times. V is TRBV7-2 and J is TRBJ2-1; TRBD2 matches 16 bases. V lost 5 bases to trimming and J lost 8 bases; unmatched junction nucleotides: 9. The germline V gene encodes CDR1 SGHTA and CDR2 FQGNSA. The CDR3 is 17 residues long. In DNA form, the CDR3 reads TGTGCCAGCAGCCCGGGACTAGCGGGGGGGCAAGGTTATGAGCAGTTCTTC. As protein: CASSPGLAGGQGYEQFF. Variable domain in full (rest from reference TRBV7-2 and TRBJ2-1): GAGVSQSPSNKVTEKGKDVELRCDPISGHTALYWYRQSLGQGLEFLIYFQGNSAPDKSGLPSDRFSAERTGGSVSTLTIQRTQQEDSAVYLCASSPGLAGGQGYEQFFGPGTRLTVL.

This clonotype has more than one count but fewer than ten. J is TRBJ1-1 and V is TRBV5-5, with D possibly matching TRBD1 (6 bases). Germline V lookup: CDR1 SGHKS, CDR2 YYEKEE (reference sequence). V lost 1 base to trimming and J lost 0 bases, with 10 bases between them. This CDR3 is 15 amino acids long. This CDR3 is CASSLTGTLNTEAFF. The CDR3 DNA is TGTGCCAGCAGCTTGACCGGGACATTGAACACTGAAGCTTTCTTT.

This clonotype has at least ten counts. The chain has TRBV29-1 and TRBJ2-3, with 7 bases matching TRBD2. The CDR3 is 15 amino acids. In germline, CDR1 is SQVTM, CDR2 ANQGSEA. V trimming: 2 bases; J trimming: 2 bases; junction bases outside the gene matches: 7. The DNA for the CDR3 is TGCAGCGTTGAATCGCCAGCGGGGCTCACAGATACGCAGTATTTT. Translating gives CSVESPAGLTDTQYF.

This clonotype was recorded only once. V is TRBV6-6 and J is TRBJ2-2; D is ambiguous. V was pared by 0 bases and J by 6 bases, with 17 bases between. Per germline, CDR1 MNHNY and CDR2 SVGAGI (reference sequence). This CDR3 has 17 amino acids. The DNA of the CDR3 is TGTGCCAGCAGTTACTCGAGTGGGCCAAGGGTACCCGGGGAGCTGTTTTTT. It specifies CASSYSSGPRVPGELFF.

This clonotype was picked up many times. This chain links TRBV20-1 with TRBJ2-1, with 10 bases matching TRBD2. This CDR3 is built from 15 residues. Per the germline V gene, CDR1 is DFQATT and CDR2 is SNEGSKA (reference sequence). V was pared by 3 bases and J by 7 bases, with 9 bases of the junction left unmatched. The CDR3 reads CSASGSGGAGNEQFF. The CDR3 DNA follows: TGCAGTGCTAGTGGCAGCGGGGGGGCGGGGAATGAGCAGTTCTTC.

The J gene is TRBJ2-5, the V gene TRBV20-1; unclear D gene. Germline loops: CDR1 DFQATT, CDR2 SNEGSKA (reference sequence). The CDR3 is 12 residues long. V shed 2 bases and J shed 2 bases, with 6 bases lying between them. Written as DNA, the CDR3 is TGCAGTGCTAGAAGTGTACAAGAGACCCAGTACTTC. It codes for CSARSVQETQYF.

This clonotype occurred many times. The gene calls are TRBV7-8 and TRBJ2-1, with 8 positions matching TRBD1. The V gene end was trimmed by 0 bases and the J gene end by 12 bases; junction bases not matched to a gene: 7. CDR3 size: 14 residues. Germline V lookup: CDR1 SGHVS, CDR2 FQNEAQ. DNA for the CDR3: TGTGCCAGCAGCTTAGCTCTTGATGGACAGGGGCAGTTCTTC. Amino acids: CASSLALDGQGQFF.

The sample holds a few counts of this clonotype. This could be a read error, since a much larger clone is one nucleotide away. The genes are TRBV9 and TRBJ2-3; 13 positions agree with TRBD2. Per the germline V gene, CDR1 is SGDLS and CDR2 is YYNGEE. The CDR3 has 17 amino acids. The J segment lost 7 bases and the V segment lost 4 bases, leaving 12 bases of the junction unmatched. CDR3 region: CASSTDRTSGGGNTQYF. CDR3 in DNA: TGTGCCAGCAGCACAGATCGGACTAGCGGGGGTGGAAATACGCAGTATTTT.

There are a few counts of this clonotype. The chain couples TRBV6-6 to TRBJ1-1; D not certain. The CDR3 covers 13 residues. V was shortened by 2 bases and J by 11 bases, with 15 bases between the two germline ends. Germline V gene lookup returns CDR1 MNHNY and CDR2 SVGAGI (reference sequence). The CDR3 is CASSYGGVPGAFF. The CDR3 nucleotides are TGTGCCAGCAGTTACGGCGGGGTCCCGGGGGCTTTCTTT.

This clonotype came up many times. The chain links TRBV15 to TRBJ2-3; possible D gene TRBD2, 5 bases. V lost 1 base, J lost 0 bases, and 8 bases lay in between. CDR1 and CDR2 from the germline V gene are LNHNV and YYDKDF (reference sequence). CDR3 size: 15 residues. CDR3 sequence reads: CATSRALASTDTQYF. CDR3 in DNA: TGTGCCACCAGCAGAGCCCTAGCTAGCACAGATACGCAGTATTTT. Full variable domain (outside the CDR3, taken from reference TRBV15 and TRBJ2-3): DAMVIQNPRYQVTQFGKPVTLSCSQTLNHNVMYWYQQKSSQAPKLLFHYYDKDFNNEADTPDNFQSRRPNTSFCFLDIRSPGLGDTAMYLCATSRALASTDTQYFGPGTRLTVL.

This clonotype was observed a few times. The chain links TRBV7-6 to TRBJ2-6, with D possibly matching TRBD1 (6 bases). There are 16 residues in the CDR3. The germline CDR1 and CDR2 sequences are SGHVS and FNYEAQ. Trimming shortened V by 5 bases and J by 4 bases, and 15 bases separated the two germline ends. The CDR3 loop is CASSLSQGAGANVLTF. The CDR3 coding sequence is TGTGCCAGCAGCCTTTCACAGGGCGCGGGGGCCAACGTCCTGACTTTC.

V and J are TRBV10-3 and TRBJ2-3; D unclear. Trimming left V 0 bases short and J 2 bases short, with 6 bases between. The CDR3 contains 14 residues. In germline, CDR1 is ENHRY, CDR2 SYGVKD. The DNA of the CDR3 is TGTGCCATCAGTGAGTCGGCTTCCACAGATACGCAGTATTTT. Amino acid sequence: CAISESASTDTQYF.

The chain uses TRBV6-2 or TRBV6-3 and TRBJ1-5; possible D gene TRBD1, 6 bases. Trimming removed 6 bases from V and 4 bases from J, with 16 bases in between. The CDR3 spans 15 residues. CDR1 is MNHEY and CDR2 is SVGEGT in the germline V gene. The CDR3 DNA reads TGTGCCAGCAGACCACAGGGTAATCGGAATCAGCCCCAGCATTTT. This translates into CASRPQGNRNQPQHF.

Worth noting for this clonotype: This may come from a read error, since a much larger clone is one base off. The chain combines TRBV24-1 with TRBJ2-1, with D perhaps TRBD1 (5 bases). This CDR3 contains 16 residues. V gave up 6 bases and J gave up 3 bases, with 17 bases separating them. In germline, CDR1 is KGHDR, CDR2 SFDVKD. CDR3 in amino acids: CATSQQVTISYNEQFF. In DNA form, the CDR3 reads TGTGCCACCAGTCAACAGGTAACAATAAGCTACAATGAGCAGTTCTTC.

Ten or more counts support this clonotype. The rearrangement links TRBV5-1 to TRBJ2-1; D is unresolved. With 0 bases removed from V and 0 bases from J, the gap between germline ends came to 7 bases. The CDR3 totals 15 residues. Germline V lookup: CDR1 SGHRS, CDR2 YFSETQ. For the CDR3, the DNA is TGCGCCAGCAGCTTGGAACTCCTCTCCTACAATGAGCAGTTCTTC. Amino acids: CASSLELLSYNEQFF.

DNA for the CDR3: TGTGCCAGCAGCTCTAACAGGGGAAGTCAGCCCCAGCATTTT. Amino acids: CASSSNRGSQPQHF. The J gene is TRBJ1-5, the V gene TRBV7-2, with 7 bases that match TRBD1. In germline, CDR1 is SGHTA, CDR2 FQGNSA. V shed 4 bases, J shed 6 bases, and the junction held 6 bases outside the gene matches. The CDR3 has 14 amino acids.

The sample holds many counts of this clonotype. The V and J genes are TRBV5-1 and TRBJ2-1, with 9 bases aligning to TRBD2. CDR1 and CDR2 from the germline V gene are SGHRS and YFSETQ. The CDR3 totals 15 residues. The trim removed 2 bases at V and 4 bases at J, leaving 4 bases unmatched. CDR3 sequence (DNA): TGCGCCAGCAGCTTACCTAGCGGGGTATACAATGAGCAGTTCTTC. This codes for CASSLPSGVYNEQFF.

The sample holds many counts of this clonotype. The gene calls are TRBV12-3 or TRBV12-4 and TRBJ1-5; D is possibly TRBD1 (5 bases). Trimming took off 1 base at V and 0 bases at J, with 10 bases between the two ends. This CDR3 contains 16 residues. In nucleotides, the CDR3 is TGTGCCAGCAGTTTAGGGACACCCAATAGCAATCAGCCCCAGCATTTT. Protein sequence: CASSLGTPNSNQPQHF.

CDR3 bases: TGTGCCAGCAGCCAAATAACAGGAAATTTTAATTCACCCCTCCACTTT. Amino acids: CASSQITGNFNSPLHF. The genes are TRBV7-9 and TRBJ1-6; tentatively, D is TRBD1 (5 bases). V gave up 5 bases and J gave up 6 bases, with 17 bases separating them. The CDR3 is 16 amino acids. Germline CDR1 reads SEHNR; CDR2 reads FQNEAQ (reference sequence).

There are a few counts of this clonotype. The J gene is TRBJ1-1, the V gene TRBV20-1; the match to TRBD1 covers 12 bases. The CDR3 extends over 16 amino acids. The germline V gene encodes CDR1 DFQATT and CDR2 SNEGSKA (reference sequence). The V and J ends lost 3 bases and 5 bases, in that order; junction bases with no gene match: 10. This CDR3 reads CSASPGQGALGTEAFF. The CDR3 DNA is TGCAGTGCTAGCCCGGGACAGGGGGCGTTGGGGACTGAAGCTTTCTTT.

The chain has TRBV2 and TRBJ1-3; TRBD1 is a possible D gene (6 bases). Germline CDR1 is SNHLY and CDR2 is FYNNEI. Trimming stripped 2 bases from V and 2 bases from J, with 13 bases between. CDR3 size: 16 residues. CDR3 in amino acids: CASSEWGGHTGNTIYF. As DNA, the CDR3 is TGTGCCAGCAGTGAATGGGGGGGGCACACTGGAAACACCATATATTTT.